The 10 T cell receptor beta chains listed next were all sequenced from one sample in a study of tumor and adjacent non-tumor tissue in lung cancer. TCRbeta libraries were built with three rounds of nested PCR, modified from ARM-PCR. MiXCR, run by TCRdb on the multiplex PCR reads, gives a single entry per CDR3 protein. Of roughly 75,000 distinct CDR3 sequences listed, roughly 80% are singletons. This sample's RNA came from whole unsorted tissue. More than 3 cm separated this lung sample from the edge of the tumor. The specimen sequenced was distant non-tumor lung tissue. The receptors derive from a man aged 55-75 years with non-small cell lung cancer.

A word on this clonotype: Mismatch with germline at one junction end may stem from a read error. The V gene is TRBV11-2, the J gene TRBJ1-6, with unresolved D. This CDR3 comprises 15 residues. The germline gives CDR1 SGHAT, CDR2 FQNNGV. The CDR3 DNA reads as TGTGTCAGCAGCATAGGAGGGAACAATAATTCACCCCTCCACTTT. It translates to CVSSIGGNNNSPLHF.

The chain is built from TRBV5-4 and TRBJ1-5, with D possibly TRBD1 on 5 matching bases. Germline values: CDR1 SGHNT, CDR2 YYREEE (reference sequence). This CDR3 spans 15 amino acids. Trimming took 10 bases from V and 1 from J, leaving 18 bases between them. The CDR3 region is CAYSFFGGSNQPQHF. Here the CDR3 DNA reads TGTGCCTACAGCTTTTTTGGGGGAAGCAATCAGCCCCAGCATTTT.

Of note for this clonotype: A much larger clone is a single base away; this may be a read error. The rearrangement links TRBV11-2 to TRBJ2-1; D gene unclear. CDR3 length: 17 residues. The germline gives CDR1 SGHAT, CDR2 FQNNGV. The DNA for the CDR3 is TGTGACAGCAGCTTAGCCCTGCGGCAGAGCTCCTACAATGAGCAGTTCTTC. Translation gives CDSSLALRQSSYNEQFF. The full variable domain, with the rest looked up from reference TRBV11-2 and TRBJ2-1, is EAGVAQSPRYKIIEKRQSVAFWCNPISGHATLYWYQQILGQGPKLLIQFQNNGVVDDSQLPKDRFSAERLKGVDSTLKIQPAKLEDSAVYLCDSSLALRQSSYNEQFFGPGTRLTVL.

In its sample, this clonotype was seen a few times. The chain employs TRBV11-2 and TRBJ2-3; no clear D gene. CDR3 size: 13 residues. V lost 1 base, J lost 4 bases, and 6 bases lay in between. The germline V gene has CDR1 SGHAT and CDR2 FQNNGV. Here the CDR3 DNA reads TGTGCCAGCAGCTTAGTCTCAGCAGATACGCAGTATTTT. Translating gives CASSLVSADTQYF.

With regard to this clonotype: One junction end disagrees with the germline gene, perhaps due to a read error. In nucleotides, the CDR3 is TGTACCACCAGTTACACCTCGACAGGTGCCTCCTATGAGCAGTACTTC. As protein: CTTSYTSTGASYEQYF. This chain uses TRBV6-5 with TRBJ2-7; maybe TRBD1 (6 bases). This CDR3 has 16 amino acids. CDR1 MNHEY and CDR2 SVGAGI come from the germline V gene.

In the case of this clonotype: One end of the junction does not line up with germline, which may come from a read error. This rearrangement joins TRBV6-1 to TRBJ2-7, with a tentative D call TRBD2 (5 bases). CDR1 is MNHNS and CDR2 is SASEGT in the germline V gene. The CDR3 is 12 residues long. The CDR3 region has the DNA TGTGTCAGCAGAGACACTCCGATGGAGGAGGACTTC. This translates into CVSRDTPMEEDF.

V is TRBV11-2 and J is TRBJ2-5; no reliable D call. The germline V gene encodes CDR1 SGHAT and CDR2 FQNNGV. The germline V and J ends were trimmed by 9 bases and 3 bases, with 14 bases remaining between them. The CDR3 length is 13 residues. As DNA, the CDR3 is TGTGCCAGTTGCTCTACAGAGAAAGAGACCCAGTACTTC. It specifies CASCSTEKETQYF.

This rearrangement joins TRBV20-1 to TRBJ2-1; possible D gene TRBD2, 6 bases. The CDR3 loop spans 15 amino acids. Germline loops: CDR1 DFQATT, CDR2 SNEGSKA (reference sequence). CDR3 nucleotides: TGCACTACTGACTCAGCGGGTGGGCCGTGGAATGAGCAGTTCTTC. It specifies CTTDSAGGPWNEQFF.

The chain carries TRBV16 and TRBJ2-5; D unresolved. This CDR3 contains 15 residues. Trimming cost V 1 base and J 1 base, with 10 bases left between them. Germline V gene lookup returns CDR1 KGHSY and CDR2 FQNENV. CDR3 protein: CASSQWWSPQETQYF. As DNA, the CDR3 is TGTGCCAGCAGCCAATGGTGGAGCCCCCAAGAGACCCAGTACTTC.

The V call is TRBV6-6, the J call TRBJ2-5; TRBD2 agrees at 7 bases. The CDR3 is made up of 14 amino acids. CDR1 and CDR2 from the germline V gene are MNHNY and SVGAGI (reference sequence). The ends lost 7 bases at V and 6 bases at J; junction bases unmatched: 11. The CDR3 bases are TGTGCCAGCACGAACGGACCAGCGGGGAAGACCCAGTACTTC. It translates to CASTNGPAGKTQYF.